This passage covers 4 T cell receptor beta chains from one sample sequenced in a study of blood T cell repertoires in COVID-19. Some clones are missing from TCRdb's copy, which holds only in-frame ones; the method was immunoSEQ multiplex PCR. Here the sample spans about 210,000 clones, roughly 82% being singletons. Material: peripheral blood. The receptors were gathered from a woman in her forties with acute or convalescent COVID-19.

The rearrangement links TRBV6-5 to TRBJ1-1; TRBD1 agrees at 7 bases. This CDR3 has 14 residues. Germline loops: CDR1 MNHEY, CDR2 SVGAGI. J lost 4 bases, V lost 2 bases, and 4 bases had no gene match. The CDR3 region is CASSYRQGLTEAFF. The CDR3 coding sequence is TGTGCCAGCAGTTACCGACAGGGCCTCACTGAAGCTTTCTTT.

The rearrangement uses TRBV19 and TRBJ1-3; maybe TRBD1 (5 bases). This CDR3 comprises 15 residues. The germline V gene encodes CDR1 LNHDA and CDR2 SQIVND (reference sequence). Trimming shortened V by 6 bases and J by 2 bases, and 14 bases separated the two germline ends. CDR3 in amino acids: CASSSDSYPGNTIYF. The DNA for the CDR3 is TGTGCCAGTAGCTCTGACAGTTATCCTGGAAACACCATATATTTT.

This clone showed up just once. The chain carries TRBV27 and TRBJ2-3; D is ambiguous. V was clipped by 3 bases and J by 0 bases, with 10 bases between them. Germline-derived CDR1 and CDR2 are MNHEY and SMNVEV (reference sequence). The CDR3 runs 15 residues. CDR3 nucleotides: TGTGCCAGCAGTTTTGGTCAAACTAGCACAGATACGCAGTATTTT. It is translated as CASSFGQTSTDTQYF.

This clone has just one count. The chain employs TRBV5-1 and TRBJ1-1, with 7 bases matching TRBD1. Germline-derived CDR1 and CDR2 are SGHRS and YFSETQ. The CDR3 loop spans 16 amino acids. Trimming at V came to 2 bases and at J to 0 bases, leaving 7 bases not matched to a gene. CDR3 region: CASSLQGTSVNTEAFF. The CDR3 DNA sequence: TGCGCCAGCAGCTTACAGGGGACGTCGGTGAACACTGAAGCTTTCTTT.